Described below is a single T cell receptor beta chain sequence and its context. This record comes from a study of cytomegalovirus exposure and HLA in healthy donors. Study-wide context: Per a later analysis, the roughly 670 first-cohort and some 110 validation repertoires shared one platform.

Germline lookup yields CDR1 PRHDT and CDR2 FYEKMQ (reference sequence). With 8 bases removed from V and 3 bases from J, the gap between germline ends came to 8 bases. The CDR3 length is 12 residues. Assay used: immunoSEQ multiplex PCR; TCRdb lists only in-frame clones, some missing. The table includes some 310,000 clones, roughly 86% detected once. The sequence derives from a man between 25 and 39 years old in good health and CMV-seronegative. The sample taken for sequencing was PBMCs. The chain combines TRBV13 with TRBJ2-1; D is perhaps TRBD2 (6 bases). The CDR3 DNA sequence: TGTGCCAGCGGGACTTTCTACAATGAGCAGTTCTTC. It codes for CASGTFYNEQFF.